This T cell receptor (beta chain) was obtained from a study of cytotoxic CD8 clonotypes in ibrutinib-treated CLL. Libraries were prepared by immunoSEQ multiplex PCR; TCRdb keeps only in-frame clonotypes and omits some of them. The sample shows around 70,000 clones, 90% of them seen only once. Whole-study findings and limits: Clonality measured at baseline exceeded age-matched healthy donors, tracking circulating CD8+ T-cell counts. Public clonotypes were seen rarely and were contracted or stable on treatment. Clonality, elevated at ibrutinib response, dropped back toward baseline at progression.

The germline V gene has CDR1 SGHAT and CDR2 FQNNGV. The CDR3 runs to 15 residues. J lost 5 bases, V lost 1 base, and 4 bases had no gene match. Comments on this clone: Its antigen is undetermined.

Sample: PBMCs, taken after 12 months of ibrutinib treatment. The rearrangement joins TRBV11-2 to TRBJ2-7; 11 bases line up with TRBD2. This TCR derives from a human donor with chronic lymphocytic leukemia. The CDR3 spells CASSLVLAGGDEQYF. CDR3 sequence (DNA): TGTGCCAGCAGCTTAGTCCTAGCGGGAGGCGACGAGCAGTACTTC.